The entry that follows covers one TCR beta chain sequence. Sequenced patients had Stevens-Johnson syndrome or toxic epidermal necrolysis caused by carbamazepine. Libraries were made by iRepertoire multiplex PCR with TCR subtype-specific primers for bulk and single-cell sequencing. With the multiplex PCR reads reprocessed, TCRdb shows one record per CDR3 protein and no DNA. The ten top clones account for roughly 30%, within a sample of more than 6,500 distinct CDR3 sequences. The data are from a study of T cells in severe cutaneous drug reactions. Study details: Blister fluids or cells and PBMC were collected from patients in acute or recovery stage.

Looked up from germline, CDR1 is SGHRS and CDR2 is YFSETQ. The CDR3 has 14 amino acids. The origin of this receptor is a human donor with toxic epidermal necrolysis, a severe cutaneous drug reaction. Sequencing used cells from a skin blister. The chain links TRBV5-1 to TRBJ2-1; the D call from TCRdb, TRBD2, cannot be confirmed without DNA. The CDR3 sequence is CASRTRRKYNEQFF.